The 6 T cell receptor beta chains reported below all come from one sample, sequenced in a study of yellow fever vaccine responses in identical twins. MiXCR, applied by TCRdb to the RT-PCR reads, yields one record per CDR3 protein. The sample carries 14,000 or so distinct CDR3 sequences, approximately 88% recorded once. This specimen was T cells from blood (PBMCs), unsorted or a sorted subset (not recorded which), taken before or after yellow fever vaccination (not recorded which). Receptors originate from a young woman who received the yellow fever vaccine.

This clonotype was picked up one time. This rearrangement joins TRBV18 to TRBJ2-7; D not resolved. The CDR3 extends over 13 amino acids. Germline assignment: CDR1 KGHSH and CDR2 LQKENI. Deletions cut 2 bases from V and 13 bases from J, with 18 bases between. The CDR3 loop reads CASSPGTVYEPYV. CDR3 coding DNA: TGTGCCAGCTCACCAGGCACAGTTTACGAGCCTTACGTC.

J is TRBJ1-1 and V is TRBV11-1; D ambiguous. V lost 4 bases and J lost 4, with 16 bases in between. The CDR3 consists of 15 residues. The V gene's germline CDR1 is SGHAT and CDR2 FQDESV (reference sequence). CDR3 amino acids: CASSSALLGGTEAFF. DNA of the CDR3: TGTGCCAGCAGCTCGGCTCTCCTTGGTGGCACTGAAGCTTTCTTT.

The J gene is TRBJ2-5, the V gene TRBV29-1; perhaps TRBD1 as D (5 bases). The CDR3 is made up of 12 amino acids. The V end lost 7 bases, the J end lost 2 bases, and 11 bases lay between the germline ends. Germline CDR1 SQVTM, CDR2 ANQGSEA. CDR3: CSASTGQETQYF. CDR3 bases: TGCAGCGCATCAACAGGACAAGAGACCCAGTACTTC.

The gene calls are TRBV10-1 and TRBJ1-1; D gene unclear. Trimming left V 3 bases short and J 7 bases short, with 9 bases between. Germline assignment: CDR1 WNHNN and CDR2 SYGVQD (reference sequence). This CDR3 has 12 amino acids. The CDR3 region is CASSDTIGEAFF. The CDR3 DNA follows: TGCGCCAGCAGTGACACAATTGGTGAAGCTTTCTTT.

The CDR3 protein is CASSPQGALTGELFF. CDR3 DNA: TGTGCCAGCAGCCCGCAGGGGGCGCTCACCGGGGAGCTGTTTTTT. V is TRBV7-9 and J is TRBJ2-2, with 8 positions matching TRBD1. Looked up from germline, CDR1 is SEHNR and CDR2 is FQNEAQ (reference sequence). Losses at the gene ends were 5 bases for V and 4 bases for J; bases not matched to a gene: 6. CDR3 size: 15 residues.

The J gene is TRBJ2-7, the V gene TRBV6-2 or TRBV6-3, with a possible D match to TRBD1 (6 bases). Germline V gene data show CDR1 as MNHEY and CDR2 as SVGEGT. Trimming removed 0 bases from V and 6 bases from J, with 9 bases in between. This CDR3 is built from 13 residues. Here the CDR3 DNA reads TGTGCCAGCAGTTACTCTGGGACAACCGAGCAGTACTTC. Translating it yields CASSYSGTTEQYF.